This T cell receptor (beta chain) appears in the sequencing data of a study of cytomegalovirus exposure and HLA in healthy donors. Whole-study results and caveats: Reports indicate that TCR beta sequences accurately predicted the HLA-A and HLA-B alleles of most subjects. In a later analysis, HLA-associated beta chains showed higher expansion and lower generation probabilities than comparable chains.

PCR amplification relied on 60 Vbeta primers (plus 13 Jbeta primers). Authors' methods: Some 9.9 million shared chains were among some 80 million unique TCR beta chains counted in a later analysis. Produced via immunoSEQ multiplex PCR; TCRdb's table is partial and in-frame only. V and J calls and clone size are given by that table; D and trimming were obtained from the DNA. The sample lists 90,000 to 100,000 clones, around four fifths occurring once. CDR1 is SGDLS and CDR2 is YYNGEE in the germline V gene. V lost 3 bases and J 5 bases, leaving 11 bases between the germline ends. The CDR3 consists of 13 residues. In this sample, this clone turned up once. Its antigen is not known.

The source of this sequence is an older woman in good health and CMV-seronegative. The V and J genes are TRBV9 and TRBJ1-1, with D unresolved. The sample comprised PBMCs. CDR3 coding DNA: TGTGCCAGCAGCGCCCTTCCGGGGACTGAAGCTTTCTTT. Encoded protein: CASSALPGTEAFF.